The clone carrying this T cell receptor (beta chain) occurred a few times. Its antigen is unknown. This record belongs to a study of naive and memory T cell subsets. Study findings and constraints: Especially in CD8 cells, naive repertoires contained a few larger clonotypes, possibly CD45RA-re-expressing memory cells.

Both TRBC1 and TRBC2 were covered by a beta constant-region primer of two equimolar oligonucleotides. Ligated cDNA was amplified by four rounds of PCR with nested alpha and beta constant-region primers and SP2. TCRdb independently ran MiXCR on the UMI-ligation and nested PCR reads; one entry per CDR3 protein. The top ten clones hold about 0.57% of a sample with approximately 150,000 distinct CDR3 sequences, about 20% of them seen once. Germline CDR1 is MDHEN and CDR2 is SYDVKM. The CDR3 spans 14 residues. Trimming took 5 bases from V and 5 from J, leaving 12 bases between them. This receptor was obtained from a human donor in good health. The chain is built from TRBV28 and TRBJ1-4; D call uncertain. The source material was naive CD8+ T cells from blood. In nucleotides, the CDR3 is TGTGCCAGCAGTGATCCGGATGAAAATGAAAAACTGTTTTTT. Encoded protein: CASSDPDENEKLFF.